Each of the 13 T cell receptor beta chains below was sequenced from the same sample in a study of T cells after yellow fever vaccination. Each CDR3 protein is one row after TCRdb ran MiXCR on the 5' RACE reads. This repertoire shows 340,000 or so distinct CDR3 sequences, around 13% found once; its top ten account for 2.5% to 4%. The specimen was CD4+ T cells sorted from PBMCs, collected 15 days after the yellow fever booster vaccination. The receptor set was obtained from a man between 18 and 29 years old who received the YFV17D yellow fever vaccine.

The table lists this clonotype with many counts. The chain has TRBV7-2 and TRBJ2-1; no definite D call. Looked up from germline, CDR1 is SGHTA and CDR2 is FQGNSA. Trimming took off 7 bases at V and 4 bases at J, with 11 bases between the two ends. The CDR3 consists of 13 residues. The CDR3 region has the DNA TGTGCCAGCACCGCCGGCCGTTACAATGAGCAGTTCTTC. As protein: CASTAGRYNEQFF.

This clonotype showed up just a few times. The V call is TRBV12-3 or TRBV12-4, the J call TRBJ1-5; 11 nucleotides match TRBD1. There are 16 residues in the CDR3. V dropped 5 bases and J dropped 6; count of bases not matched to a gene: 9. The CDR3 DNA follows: TGTGCCAGCAGTAGGACAGGGGGCGTATTAAGTCAGCCCCAGCATTTT. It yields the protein CASSRTGGVLSQPQHF.

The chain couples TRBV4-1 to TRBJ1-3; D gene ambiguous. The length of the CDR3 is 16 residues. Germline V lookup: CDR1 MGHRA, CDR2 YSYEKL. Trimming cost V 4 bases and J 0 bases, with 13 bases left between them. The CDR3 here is CASSRMAAGSGNTIYF. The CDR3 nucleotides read TGCGCCAGCAGCCGAATGGCGGCCGGCTCTGGAAACACCATATATTTT.

DNA of the CDR3: TGTGCCAGCAGCGATCCGGCAGGGGGCAACACTGAAGCTTTCTTT. This gives the protein CASSDPAGGNTEAFF. The chain combines TRBV6-6 with TRBJ1-1, with 8 positions matching TRBD1. From germline, CDR1 is MNHNY and CDR2 SVGAGI (reference sequence). This CDR3 has 15 residues. V lost 6 bases and J lost 2; bases outside the gene matches: 8.

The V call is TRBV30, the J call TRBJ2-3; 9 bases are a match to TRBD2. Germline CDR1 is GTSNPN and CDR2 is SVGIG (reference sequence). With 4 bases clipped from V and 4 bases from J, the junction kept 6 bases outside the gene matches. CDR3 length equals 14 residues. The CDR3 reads CAWNERGAPDTQYF. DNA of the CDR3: TGTGCCTGGAACGAGCGGGGGGCCCCAGATACGCAGTATTTT.

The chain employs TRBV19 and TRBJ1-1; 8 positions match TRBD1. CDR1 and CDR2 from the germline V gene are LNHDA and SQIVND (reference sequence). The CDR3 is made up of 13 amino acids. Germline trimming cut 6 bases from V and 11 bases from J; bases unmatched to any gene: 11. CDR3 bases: TGTGCCAGTAGGTGGAGGACAGGGTTTGACGCTTTCTTT. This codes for CASRWRTGFDAFF.

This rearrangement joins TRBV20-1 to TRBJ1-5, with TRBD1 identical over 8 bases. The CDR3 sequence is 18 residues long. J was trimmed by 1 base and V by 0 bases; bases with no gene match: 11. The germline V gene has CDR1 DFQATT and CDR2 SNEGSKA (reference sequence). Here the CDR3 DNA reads TGCAGTGCTAGAGATTTCGCAGGGGGCGCAGCAAGCAATCAGCCCCAGCATTTT. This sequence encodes CSARDFAGGAASNQPQHF.

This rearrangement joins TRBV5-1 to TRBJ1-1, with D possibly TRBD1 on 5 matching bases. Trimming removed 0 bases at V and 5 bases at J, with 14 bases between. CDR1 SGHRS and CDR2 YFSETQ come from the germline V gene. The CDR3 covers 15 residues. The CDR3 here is CASSLGGQEGTEAFF. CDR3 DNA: TGCGCCAGCAGCTTGGGAGGACAAGAGGGGACTGAAGCTTTCTTT. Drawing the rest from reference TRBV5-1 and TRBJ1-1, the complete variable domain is KAGVTQTPRYLIKTRGQQVTLSCSPISGHRSVSWYQQTPGQGLQFLFEYFSETQRNKGNFPGRFSGRQFSNSRSEMNVSTLELGDSALYLCASSLGGQEGTEAFFGQGTRLTVV.

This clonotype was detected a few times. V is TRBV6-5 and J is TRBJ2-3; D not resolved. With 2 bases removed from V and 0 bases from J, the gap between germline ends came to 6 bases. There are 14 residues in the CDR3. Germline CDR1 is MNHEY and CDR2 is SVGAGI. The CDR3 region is CASSYVGSTDTQYF. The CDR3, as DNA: TGTGCCAGCAGTTACGTAGGCAGCACAGATACGCAGTATTTT.

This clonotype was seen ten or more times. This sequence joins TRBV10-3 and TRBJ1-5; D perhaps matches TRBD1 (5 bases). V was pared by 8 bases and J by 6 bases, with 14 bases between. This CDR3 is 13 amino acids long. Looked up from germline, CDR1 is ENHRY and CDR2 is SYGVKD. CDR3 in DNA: TGTGCCATCGCCCGGGACGGTCCTCAGCCCCAGCATTTT. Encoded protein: CAIARDGPQPQHF.

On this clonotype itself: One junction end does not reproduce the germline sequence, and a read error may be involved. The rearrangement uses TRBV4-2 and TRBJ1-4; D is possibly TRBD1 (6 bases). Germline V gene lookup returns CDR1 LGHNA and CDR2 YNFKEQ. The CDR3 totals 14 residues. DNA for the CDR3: TGTGCCAGCAGACAAGGGGGGAGTCTTGAAAAACTGTTTTTT. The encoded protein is CASRQGGSLEKLFF.

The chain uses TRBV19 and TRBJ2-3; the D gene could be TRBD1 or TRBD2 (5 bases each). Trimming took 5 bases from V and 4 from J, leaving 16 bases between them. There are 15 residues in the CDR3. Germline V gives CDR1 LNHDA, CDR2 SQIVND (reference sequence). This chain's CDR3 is CASSPVGVDADTQYF. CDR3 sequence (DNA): TGTGCCAGTAGTCCCGTGGGGGTCGACGCAGATACGCAGTATTTT.

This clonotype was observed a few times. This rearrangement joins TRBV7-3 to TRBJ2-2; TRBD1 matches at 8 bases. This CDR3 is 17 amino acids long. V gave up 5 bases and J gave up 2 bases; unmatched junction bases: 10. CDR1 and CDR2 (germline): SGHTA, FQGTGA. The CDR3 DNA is TGTGCCAGCAGCCGCTCGAGGACAGGGAAAAACACCGGGGAGCTGTTTTTT. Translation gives CASSRSRTGKNTGELFF.